The T cell receptor (beta chain) under discussion was sequenced for a study of blood T cells in healthy people across ages. Through a sample-barcoded 5' primer and a J-beta primer mix, a second PCR was run for roughly 6 to 12 cycles. TCRdb called the 5' RACE reads again in MiXCR, with one record for every CDR3 protein. This table holds roughly 2 million distinct CDR3 sequences, around half found once. The V segment lost 0 bases and the J segment 2 bases; nucleotides outside the gene matches: 6. CDR3 length: 16 amino acids. Germline CDR1 reads KGHSH; CDR2 reads LQKENI. This chain links TRBV18 with TRBJ1-2; 7 bases map to TRBD1. Sequencing was carried out using blood. The clonotype comes from a woman aged 40 to 55 in good health. CDR3 residues: CASSPPRDRRNYGYTF. CDR3 sequence (DNA): TGTGCCAGCTCACCACCGCGGGACAGAAGGAACTATGGCTACACCTTC.